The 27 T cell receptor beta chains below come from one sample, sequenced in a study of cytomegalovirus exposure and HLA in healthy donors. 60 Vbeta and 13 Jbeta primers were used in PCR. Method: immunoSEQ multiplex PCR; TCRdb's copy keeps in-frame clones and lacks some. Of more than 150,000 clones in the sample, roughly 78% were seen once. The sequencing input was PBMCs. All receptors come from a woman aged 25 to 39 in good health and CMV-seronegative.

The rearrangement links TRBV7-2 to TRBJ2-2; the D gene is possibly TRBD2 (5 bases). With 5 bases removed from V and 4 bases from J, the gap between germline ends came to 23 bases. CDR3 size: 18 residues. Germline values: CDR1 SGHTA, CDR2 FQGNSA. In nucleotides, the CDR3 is TGTGCCAGCAGCCCCGCGGGCCTAGGCACGTCGGGCACCGGGGAGCTGTTTTTT. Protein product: CASSPAGLGTSGTGELFF.

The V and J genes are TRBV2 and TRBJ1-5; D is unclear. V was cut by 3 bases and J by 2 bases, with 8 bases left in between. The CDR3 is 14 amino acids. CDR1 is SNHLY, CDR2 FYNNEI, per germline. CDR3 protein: CASSDWQGNQPQHF. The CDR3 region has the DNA TGTGCCAGCAGTGATTGGCAGGGCAATCAGCCCCAGCATTTT.

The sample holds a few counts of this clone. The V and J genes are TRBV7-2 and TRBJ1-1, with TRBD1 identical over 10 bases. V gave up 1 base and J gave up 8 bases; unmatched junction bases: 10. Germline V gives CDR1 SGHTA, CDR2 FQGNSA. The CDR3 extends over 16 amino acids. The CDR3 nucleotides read TGTGCCAGCAGCTTAGGGTGGGGGACAGGGGATTTGGAAGCTTTCTTT. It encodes CASSLGWGTGDLEAFF.

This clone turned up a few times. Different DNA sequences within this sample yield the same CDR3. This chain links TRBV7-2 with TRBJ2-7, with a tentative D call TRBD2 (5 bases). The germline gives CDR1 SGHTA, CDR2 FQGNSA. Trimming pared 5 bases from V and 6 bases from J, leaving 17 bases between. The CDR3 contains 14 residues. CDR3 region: CASSLFPAGPEQYF. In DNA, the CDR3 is TGTGCCAGCAGCCTATTCCCCGCGGGTCCCGAGCAGTACTTC.

The DNA of the CDR3 is TGTGCCAGCAGGGAACAGGGAATATCGATCTACGAGCAGTACTTC. Translating gives CASREQGISIYEQYF. The chain carries TRBV2 and TRBJ2-7, with D perhaps TRBD1 (6 bases). From germline, CDR1 is SNHLY and CDR2 FYNNEI. The CDR3 sequence is 15 residues long. V was trimmed by 6 bases and J by 3 bases, leaving 18 bases between them.

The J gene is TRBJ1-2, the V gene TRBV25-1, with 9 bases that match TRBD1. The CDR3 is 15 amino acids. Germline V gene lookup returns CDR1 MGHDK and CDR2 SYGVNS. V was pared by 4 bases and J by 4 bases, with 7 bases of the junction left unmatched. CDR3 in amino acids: CASSGGQGGTYGYTF. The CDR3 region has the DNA TGTGCCAGCAGTGGGGGACAGGGAGGGACCTATGGCTACACCTTC.

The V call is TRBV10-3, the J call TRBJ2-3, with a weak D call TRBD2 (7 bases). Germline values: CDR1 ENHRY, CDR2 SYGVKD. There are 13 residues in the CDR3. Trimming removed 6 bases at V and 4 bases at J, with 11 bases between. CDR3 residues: CAIRGGAADTQYF. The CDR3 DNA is TGTGCCATCAGAGGGGGGGCCGCAGATACGCAGTATTTT.

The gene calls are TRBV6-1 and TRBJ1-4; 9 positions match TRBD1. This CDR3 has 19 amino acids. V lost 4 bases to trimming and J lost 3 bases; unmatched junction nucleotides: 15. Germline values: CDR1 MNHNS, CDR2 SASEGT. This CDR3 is CASSAGTGTPMGANEKLFF. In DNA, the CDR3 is TGTGCCAGCAGTGCGGGGACAGGGACTCCAATGGGGGCTAATGAAAAACTGTTTTTT.

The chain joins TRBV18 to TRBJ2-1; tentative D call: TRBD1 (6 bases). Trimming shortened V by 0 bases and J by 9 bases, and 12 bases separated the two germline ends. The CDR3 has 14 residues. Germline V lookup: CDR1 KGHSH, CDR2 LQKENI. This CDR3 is CASSPPVRGGEQFF. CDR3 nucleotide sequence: TGTGCCAGCTCACCACCGGTCAGGGGCGGTGAGCAGTTCTTC.

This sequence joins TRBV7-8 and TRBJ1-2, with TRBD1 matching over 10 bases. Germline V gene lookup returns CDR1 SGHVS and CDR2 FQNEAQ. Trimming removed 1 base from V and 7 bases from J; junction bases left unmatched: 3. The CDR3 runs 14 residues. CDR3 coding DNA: TGTGCCAGCAGCTTAGGACAGGGGGCAAGTGGCTACACCTTC. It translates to CASSLGQGASGYTF.

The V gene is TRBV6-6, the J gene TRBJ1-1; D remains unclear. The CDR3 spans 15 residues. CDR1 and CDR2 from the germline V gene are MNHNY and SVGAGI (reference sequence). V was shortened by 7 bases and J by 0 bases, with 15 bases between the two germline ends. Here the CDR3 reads CASTPTRMMNTEAFF. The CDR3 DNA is TGTGCCAGCACCCCCACGCGGATGATGAACACTGAAGCTTTCTTT.

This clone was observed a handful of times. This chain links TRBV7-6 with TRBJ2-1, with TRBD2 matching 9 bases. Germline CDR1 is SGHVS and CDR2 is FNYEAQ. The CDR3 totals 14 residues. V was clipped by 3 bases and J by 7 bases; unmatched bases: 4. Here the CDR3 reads CASSFGSGGNEQFF. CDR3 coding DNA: TGTGCCAGCAGCTTCGGTAGCGGGGGAAATGAGCAGTTCTTC.

The CDR3 sequence is CASSNRDNQPQHF. As DNA, the CDR3 is TGTGCCAGCAGCAACAGAGACAATCAGCCCCAGCATTTT. The genes are TRBV6-6 and TRBJ1-5; D is uncertain. CDR1 is MNHNY, CDR2 SVGAGI, per germline (reference sequence). This CDR3 comprises 13 residues. V lost 6 bases, J lost 3 bases, and 9 bases lay in between.

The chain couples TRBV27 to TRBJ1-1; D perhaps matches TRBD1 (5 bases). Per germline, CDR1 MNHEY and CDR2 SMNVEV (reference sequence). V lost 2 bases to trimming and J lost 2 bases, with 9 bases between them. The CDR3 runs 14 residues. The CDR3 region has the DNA TGTGCCAGCAGTTTAATATGGGGCAACACTGAAGCTTTCTTT. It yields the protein CASSLIWGNTEAFF.

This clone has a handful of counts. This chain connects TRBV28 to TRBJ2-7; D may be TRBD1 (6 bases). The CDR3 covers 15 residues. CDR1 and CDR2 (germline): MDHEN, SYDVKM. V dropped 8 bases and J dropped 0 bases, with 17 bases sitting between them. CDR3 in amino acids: CASGETGSNSYEQYF. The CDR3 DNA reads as TGTGCCAGCGGGGAAACAGGGAGCAACTCCTACGAGCAGTACTTC.

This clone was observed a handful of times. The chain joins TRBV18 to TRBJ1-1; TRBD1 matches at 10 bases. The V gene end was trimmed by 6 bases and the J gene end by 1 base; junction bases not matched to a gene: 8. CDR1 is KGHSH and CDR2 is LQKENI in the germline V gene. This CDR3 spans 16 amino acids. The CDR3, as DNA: TGTGCCAGCTCGCCGACAGGGGGCGCCGGGAACACTGAAGCTTTCTTT. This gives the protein CASSPTGGAGNTEAFF. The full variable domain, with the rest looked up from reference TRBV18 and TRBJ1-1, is NAGVMQNPRHLVRRRGQEARLRCSPMKGHSHVYWYRQLPEEGLKFMVYLQKENIIDESGMPKERFSAEFPKEGPSILRIQQVVRGDSAAYFCASSPTGGAGNTEAFFGQGTRLTVV.

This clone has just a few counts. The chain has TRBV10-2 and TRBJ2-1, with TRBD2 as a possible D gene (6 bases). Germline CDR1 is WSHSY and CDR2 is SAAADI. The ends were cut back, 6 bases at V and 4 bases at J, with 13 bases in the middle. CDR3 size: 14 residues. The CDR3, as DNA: TGCGCCAGCAGAATTCCGGGAGCATACAATGAGCAGTTCTTC. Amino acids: CASRIPGAYNEQFF.

CDR3 sequence (DNA): TGCGCCAGCAGCCTCGGGACAGGGGGCTACTATGGCTACACCTTC. Protein product: CASSLGTGGYYGYTF. The rearrangement links TRBV4-1 to TRBJ1-2; TRBD1 matches 12 bases. From germline, CDR1 is MGHRA and CDR2 YSYEKL. Trimming removed 4 bases from V and 3 bases from J; junction bases left unmatched: 3. The CDR3 sequence is 15 residues long.

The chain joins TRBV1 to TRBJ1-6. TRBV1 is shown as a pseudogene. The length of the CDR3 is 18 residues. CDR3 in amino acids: CTSSQECRGGSYNSPLHF. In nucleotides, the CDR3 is TGCACCAGCAGCCAAGAGTGTCGCGGGGGATCCTATAATTCACCCCTCCACTTT.

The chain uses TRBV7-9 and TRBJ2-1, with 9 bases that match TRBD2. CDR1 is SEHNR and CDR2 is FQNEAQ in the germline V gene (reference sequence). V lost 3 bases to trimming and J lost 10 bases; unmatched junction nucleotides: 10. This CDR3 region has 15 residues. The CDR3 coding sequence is TGTGCCAGCAGCTTTGGTGGCGGGGGGGCACACGAGCAGTTCTTC. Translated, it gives CASSFGGGGAHEQFF.

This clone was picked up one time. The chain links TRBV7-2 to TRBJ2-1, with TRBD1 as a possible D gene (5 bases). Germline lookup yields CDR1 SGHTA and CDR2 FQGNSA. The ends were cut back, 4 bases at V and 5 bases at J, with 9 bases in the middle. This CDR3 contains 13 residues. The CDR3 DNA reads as TGTGCCAGCAGCTATAACAGGAACAATGAGCAGTTCTTC. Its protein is CASSYNRNNEQFF. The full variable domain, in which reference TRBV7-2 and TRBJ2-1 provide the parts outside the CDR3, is GAGVSQSPSNKVTEKGKDVELRCDPISGHTALYWYRQSLGQGLEFLIYFQGNSAPDKSGLPSDRFSAERTGGSVSTLTIQRTQQEDSAVYLCASSYNRNNEQFFGPGTRLTVL.

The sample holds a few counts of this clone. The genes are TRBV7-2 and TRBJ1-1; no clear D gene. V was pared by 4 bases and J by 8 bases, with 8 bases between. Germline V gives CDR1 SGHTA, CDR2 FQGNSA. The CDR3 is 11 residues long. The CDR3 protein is CASSSMREAFF. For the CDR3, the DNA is TGTGCCAGCAGCTCCATGAGGGAAGCTTTCTTT.

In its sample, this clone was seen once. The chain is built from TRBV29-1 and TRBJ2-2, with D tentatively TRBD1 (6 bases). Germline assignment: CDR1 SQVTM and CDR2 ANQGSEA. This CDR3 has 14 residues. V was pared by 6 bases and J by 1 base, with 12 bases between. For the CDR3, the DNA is TGCAGCGTGGCAGGGGAAAGGAACACCGGGGAGCTGTTTTTT. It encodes CSVAGERNTGELFF.

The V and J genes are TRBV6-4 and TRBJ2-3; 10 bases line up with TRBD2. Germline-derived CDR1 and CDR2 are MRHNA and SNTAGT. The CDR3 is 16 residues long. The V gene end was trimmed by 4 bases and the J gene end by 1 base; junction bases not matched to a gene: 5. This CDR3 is CASSARAGGGTDTQYF. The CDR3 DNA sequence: TGTGCCAGCAGTGCCAGAGCGGGGGGGGGCACAGATACGCAGTATTTT.

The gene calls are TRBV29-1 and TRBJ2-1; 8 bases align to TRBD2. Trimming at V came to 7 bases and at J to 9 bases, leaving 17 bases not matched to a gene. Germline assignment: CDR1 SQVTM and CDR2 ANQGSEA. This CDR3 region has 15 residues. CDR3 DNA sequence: TGCAGCGCCCGACCGCCCGGGGGGGGATCGGCTGAGCAGTTCTTC. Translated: CSARPPGGGSAEQFF.

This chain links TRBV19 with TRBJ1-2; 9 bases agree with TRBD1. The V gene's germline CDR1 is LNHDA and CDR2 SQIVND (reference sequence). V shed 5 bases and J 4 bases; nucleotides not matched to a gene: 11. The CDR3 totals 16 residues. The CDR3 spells CASSSRDRDRGYGYTF. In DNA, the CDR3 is TGTGCCAGTAGTTCGCGGGACAGGGATCGGGGCTATGGCTACACCTTC.

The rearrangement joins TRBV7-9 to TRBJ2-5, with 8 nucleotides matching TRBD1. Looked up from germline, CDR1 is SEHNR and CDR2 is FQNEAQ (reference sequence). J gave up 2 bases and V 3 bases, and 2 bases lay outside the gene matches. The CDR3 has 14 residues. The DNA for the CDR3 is TGTGCCAGCAGCTTCAGGGGGCGGCAAGAGACCCAGTACTTC. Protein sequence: CASSFRGRQETQYF.